A single sample gave rise to the 30 T cell receptor beta chains below, sequenced in a study of cytomegalovirus exposure and HLA in healthy donors. The primer mix had 60 Vbeta and 13 Jbeta primers. Using immunoSEQ multiplex PCR, the repertoire was profiled, and TCRdb retains in-frame clones only, with some absent. The table shows approximately 170,000 clones, with approximately 88% occurring only once. The sample taken for sequencing was PBMCs. These receptors originate from a boy between 2 and 10 years old in good health and CMV-seronegative.

This clone was found once. This rearrangement joins TRBV5-4 to TRBJ1-2, with a tentative D call TRBD1 (5 bases). V lost 0 bases and J lost 2, with 8 bases in between. The CDR3 consists of 14 residues. Germline CDR1 is SGHNT and CDR2 is YYREEE (reference sequence). This CDR3 is CASSLGRGNYGYTF. CDR3 sequence (DNA): TGTGCCAGCAGCTTGGGGCGGGGCAACTATGGCTACACCTTC.

The chain recombines TRBV28 with TRBJ1-5; the D gene is possibly TRBD1 (5 bases). This CDR3 is 15 amino acids long. The germline V gene encodes CDR1 MDHEN and CDR2 SYDVKM. Trimming took off 3 bases at V and 9 bases at J, with 18 bases between the two ends. Here the CDR3 reads CASSFEDTGGLPQHF. The DNA of the CDR3 is TGTGCCAGCAGTTTTGAGGACACGGGAGGGCTGCCCCAGCATTTT.

The gene calls are TRBV10-1 and TRBJ2-3, with D possibly being TRBD2 (5 bases). CDR3 length: 14 amino acids. Trimming took 2 bases from V and 6 from J, leaving 12 bases between them. Germline values: CDR1 WNHNN, CDR2 SYGVQD (reference sequence). The CDR3 bases are TGCGCCAGCAGTGAGGGAGCCTCGGGGGATACGCAGTATTTT. Protein: CASSEGASGDTQYF.

V is TRBV29-1 and J is TRBJ2-1; 11 nucleotides align to TRBD2. V lost 7 bases and J lost 4; bases outside the gene matches: 3. CDR1 is SQVTM and CDR2 is ANQGSEA in the germline V gene. The CDR3 spans 13 residues. The CDR3 reads CSAGTSGYNEQFF. The CDR3 DNA sequence: TGCAGCGCCGGGACTAGCGGATACAATGAGCAGTTCTTC.

In this sample, this clone turned up a few times. The gene calls are TRBV4-2 and TRBJ2-7; 13 nucleotides match TRBD2. Germline loops: CDR1 LGHNA, CDR2 YNFKEQ. V was clipped by 3 bases and J by 0 bases; unmatched bases: 2. This CDR3 spans 16 amino acids. The CDR3 DNA sequence: TGTGCCAGCAGCCAGGGGACTAGCGGGAACTCCTACGAGCAGTACTTC. This translates into CASSQGTSGNSYEQYF.

The chain carries TRBV6-1 and TRBJ2-7; tentative D call: TRBD2 (5 bases). V was cut by 7 bases and J by 7 bases, with 17 bases left in between. The CDR3 is 13 amino acids. Germline V gene lookup returns CDR1 MNHNS and CDR2 SASEGT. The CDR3 loop reads CASIFTGISEQYF. The CDR3 nucleotides are TGTGCCAGCATTTTTACGGGGATCTCTGAGCAGTACTTC.

The rearrangement links TRBV5-4 to TRBJ1-1; 7 bases fit TRBD1. The junction had 8 bases not matched to a gene; V was cut back by 4 bases and J by 8 bases. The germline gives CDR1 SGHNT, CDR2 YYREEE (reference sequence). This CDR3 region has 13 residues. The chain's CDR3 is CASSPAGTVEAFF. As DNA, the CDR3 is TGTGCCAGCAGCCCCGCCGGGACAGTCGAAGCTTTCTTT. Drawing the rest from reference TRBV5-4 and TRBJ1-1, the complete variable domain is ETGVTQSPTHLIKTRGQQVTLRCSSQSGHNTVSWYQQALGQGPQFIFQYYREEENGRGNFPPRFSGLQFPNYSSELNVNALELDDSALYLCASSPAGTVEAFFGQGTRLTVV.

With respect to this clone: No conserved phenylalanine or tryptophan ends this CDR3, so it is likely a read error. The chain is built from TRBV5-1 and TRBJ1-2, with 7 bases fitting TRBD1. CDR3 length: 13 residues. Germline CDR1 reads SGHRS; CDR2 reads YFSETQ. Unmatched junction bases numbered 9, after V lost 4 bases and J lost 9 bases. The CDR3 DNA follows: TGCGCCAGCAGCACCTTGACAGGGACTAGCTACACCCTC. Protein sequence: CASSTLTGTSYTL.

This chain joins TRBV2 and TRBJ1-1; D perhaps matches TRBD1 (6 bases). The germline V gene has CDR1 SNHLY and CDR2 FYNNEI. V was pared by 9 bases and J by 7 bases, with 15 bases between. This CDR3 spans 12 amino acids. Here the CDR3 reads CARSPVGGEAFF. CDR3 in DNA: TGTGCCAGGTCACCGGTAGGGGGTGAAGCTTTCTTT. The full variable domain, in which reference TRBV2 and TRBJ1-1 provide the parts outside the CDR3, is EPEVTQTPSHQVTQMGQEVILRCVPISNHLYFYWYRQILGQKVEFLVSFYNNEISEKSEIFDDQFSVERPDGSNFTLKIRSTKLEDSAMYFCARSPVGGEAFFGQGTRLTVV.

V and J are TRBV7-9 and TRBJ1-1; possibly TRBD1 for D (5 bases). This CDR3 region has 18 residues. The germline V and J ends were trimmed by 1 base and 1 base, with 19 bases remaining between them. Germline assignment: CDR1 SEHNR and CDR2 FQNEAQ (reference sequence). The CDR3 reads CASSLDLRSGRANTEAFF. The DNA of the CDR3 is TGTGCCAGCAGCTTAGATCTAAGGTCAGGGAGGGCGAACACTGAAGCTTTCTTT.

This chain joins TRBV7-2 and TRBJ2-3; 10 bases align to TRBD1. J was trimmed by 0 bases and V by 2 bases; bases with no gene match: 8. The CDR3 is 18 amino acids. Germline CDR1 SGHTA, CDR2 FQGNSA. In DNA form, the CDR3 reads TGTGCCAGCAGCTTAACTTCGGGGACAGGGGTGAGCACAGATACGCAGTATTTT. Its protein is CASSLTSGTGVSTDTQYF.

This chain connects TRBV28 to TRBJ2-3; 9 bases map to TRBD2. Germline V lookup: CDR1 MDHEN, CDR2 SYDVKM. This CDR3 spans 16 amino acids. After removal of 2 bases from V and 2 bases from J, the junction contained 5 bases not matched to a gene. CDR3 DNA sequence: TGTGCCAGCAGTTTAGGGCTAGCGGGGCCCACAGATACGCAGTATTTT. Its translation: CASSLGLAGPTDTQYF.

This rearrangement joins TRBV5-5 to TRBJ2-3; D possibly corresponds to TRBD2 (6 bases). This CDR3 has 14 amino acids. Germline loops: CDR1 SGHKS, CDR2 YYEKEE (reference sequence). Trimming took 1 base from V and 5 from J, leaving 11 bases between them. CDR3 protein: CASSLRLALDTQYF. The CDR3 DNA follows: TGTGCCAGCAGCTTGCGCCTAGCGTTAGATACGCAGTATTTT.

The rearrangement links TRBV12-5 to TRBJ1-4; D is perhaps TRBD1 (6 bases). This CDR3 has 14 residues. V shed 6 bases and J shed 6 bases, with 14 bases lying between them. Germline V gene data show CDR1 as LGHNT and CDR2 as FRNRAP. The CDR3 nucleotides read TGTGCTAGTGGGTCCGGGACAAAGTATGAAAAACTGTTTTTT. Protein: CASGSGTKYEKLFF.

This clone was seen a single time. V usage is TRBV9 and J usage is TRBJ2-1; maybe TRBD2 (6 bases). Germline V gene sequence: CDR1 SGDLS, CDR2 YYNGEE. Trimming left V 2 bases short and J 3 bases short, with 9 bases between. This CDR3 is 14 amino acids long. CDR3 nucleotide sequence: TGTGCCAGCAGCGTGGGCGGGATCTACAATGAGCAGTTCTTC. As protein: CASSVGGIYNEQFF.

The rearrangement links TRBV6-6 to TRBJ2-5, with D perhaps TRBD1 (6 bases). The J call could be wrong; TRBJ2-7 is a better fit for the DNA end. The CDR3 has 12 residues. Per germline, CDR1 MNHNY and CDR2 SVGAGI (reference sequence). Here the CDR3 reads CAAQGFSYEQYF. In nucleotides, the CDR3 is TGTGCCGCACAGGGTTTCTCCTACGAGCAGTACTTC.

J is TRBJ2-2 and V is TRBV11-1; 8 nucleotides align to TRBD2. Per the germline V gene, CDR1 is SGHAT and CDR2 is FQDESV (reference sequence). The CDR3 contains 17 residues. Trimming cost V 2 bases and J 1 base; bases outside gene matches: 6. CDR3 amino acids: CASSLFPGLENTGELFF. Written as DNA, the CDR3 is TGTGCCAGCAGCTTATTTCCGGGACTAGAGAACACCGGGGAGCTGTTTTTT.

The chain carries TRBV5-1 and TRBJ2-7; 7 nucleotides align to TRBD1. Germline-derived CDR1 and CDR2 are SGHRS and YFSETQ. The CDR3 is made up of 14 amino acids. Germline trimming cut 0 bases from V and 2 bases from J; bases unmatched to any gene: 2. The CDR3 here is CASSLDTGAYEQYF. Here the CDR3 DNA reads TGCGCCAGCAGCTTGGACACAGGGGCCTACGAGCAGTACTTC.

The chain has TRBV5-6 and TRBJ2-1; tentatively, D is TRBD1 (5 bases). The CDR3 sequence is 15 residues long. Per the germline V gene, CDR1 is SGHDT and CDR2 is YYEEEE. V was cut by 4 bases and J by 4 bases, with 15 bases left in between. CDR3: CASSPRQKIYNEQFF. CDR3 in DNA: TGTGCCAGCAGCCCTAGACAGAAAATTTACAATGAGCAGTTCTTC.

The chain combines TRBV30 with TRBJ2-1; D perhaps matches TRBD2 (5 bases). CDR3 length equals 11 residues. V lost 4 bases and J 9 bases, leaving 10 bases between the germline ends. Germline loops: CDR1 GTSNPN, CDR2 SVGIG (reference sequence). The CDR3 DNA is TGTGCCTGGAATGGCGGGCCTGAGCAGTTCTTC. Its translation: CAWNGGPEQFF.

The chain carries TRBV9 and TRBJ2-2; TRBD2 matches 8 bases. Germline V gene data show CDR1 as SGDLS and CDR2 as YYNGEE. This CDR3 contains 15 residues. Trimming took 3 bases from V and 8 from J; bases not matched to a gene: 9. In DNA form, the CDR3 reads TGTGCCAGCAGCGACACTAGCGGCTCGCTAGGGGAGCTGTTTTTT. Translated, it gives CASSDTSGSLGELFF.

The chain recombines TRBV2 with TRBJ1-5; no definite D call. V lost 6 bases to trimming and J lost 2 bases, with 14 bases between them. The CDR3 runs to 15 residues. The germline V gene has CDR1 SNHLY and CDR2 FYNNEI. CDR3 nucleotides: TGTGCCAGCAGGGAAACGGACTGGGGCAATCAGCCCCAGCATTTT. It codes for CASRETDWGNQPQHF.

The chain joins TRBV7-9 to TRBJ1-1, with 7 bases that match TRBD1. Germline lookup yields CDR1 SEHNR and CDR2 FQNEAQ (reference sequence). J gave up 6 bases and V 5 bases, and 9 bases lay outside the gene matches. The CDR3 is 14 residues long. Here the CDR3 reads CASSGVTGVPEAFF. The DNA for the CDR3 is TGTGCCAGCAGCGGCGTCACAGGGGTCCCTGAAGCTTTCTTT.

The chain is built from TRBV5-6 and TRBJ2-7; possible D gene TRBD2, 6 bases. Trimming took 2 bases from V and 5 from J, leaving 14 bases between them. The length of the CDR3 is 14 residues. Looked up from germline, CDR1 is SGHDT and CDR2 is YYEEEE. The CDR3 loop is CASSFELSGHEQYV. The CDR3 coding sequence is TGTGCCAGCAGCTTTGAGTTGAGCGGGCACGAGCAGTACGTC.

CDR3 sequence (DNA): TGCGCCAGCAGCCAAGACAGGGGGCTAGGGGACACTGAAGCTTTCTTT. Translation gives CASSQDRGLGDTEAFF. The V call is TRBV4-1, the J call TRBJ1-1; 8 bases align to TRBD1. Trimming cost V 0 bases and J 3 bases; bases outside gene matches: 6. Germline V gene sequence: CDR1 MGHRA, CDR2 YSYEKL. CDR3 length equals 16 residues.

This clone was counted between two and nine times. This chain joins TRBV4-3 and TRBJ2-7; TRBD2 might be the D (6 bases). Germline V CDR1 and CDR2: LGHNA, YSLEER. This CDR3 is built from 14 residues. Trimming removed 1 base from V and 4 bases from J, with 11 bases in between. CDR3 protein: CASSQGGSGYEQYF. CDR3 sequence (DNA): TGCGCCAGCAGCCAAGGGGGTAGCGGATACGAGCAGTACTTC.

The chain combines TRBV27 with TRBJ2-5; D perhaps matches TRBD1 (6 bases). Per the germline V gene, CDR1 is MNHEY and CDR2 is SMNVEV (reference sequence). The V gene lost 5 bases and the J gene lost 5 bases, with 12 bases spanning the gap. The CDR3 runs 13 residues. The CDR3 DNA sequence: TGTGCCAGCAGTCAAGACAGGTTGGAGACCCAGTACTTC. Translating it yields CASSQDRLETQYF.

In its sample, this clone was seen once. This rearrangement joins TRBV11-2 to TRBJ1-1; D uncertain. Trimming left V 1 base short and J 1 base short, with 10 bases between. Germline lookup yields CDR1 SGHAT and CDR2 FQNNGV. The CDR3 consists of 15 residues. The CDR3 DNA is TGTGCCAGCAGCTTAGCCCGGGAGACGAACACTGAAGCTTTCTTT. This codes for CASSLARETNTEAFF.

This clone was picked up a small number of times. This chain connects TRBV7-2 to TRBJ1-2; tentatively, D is TRBD1 (5 bases). CDR1 and CDR2 from the germline V gene are SGHTA and FQGNSA. The V gene lost 5 bases and the J gene lost 8 bases, with 15 bases spanning the gap. The CDR3 runs to 13 residues. CDR3 in DNA: TGTGCCAGCAGCGATACAGGTTCGTGGGGCTACACCTTC. It yields the protein CASSDTGSWGYTF.

The chain recombines TRBV19 with TRBJ2-2; no clear D. The germline gives CDR1 LNHDA, CDR2 SQIVND (reference sequence). Trimming cost V 3 bases and J 5 bases, with 4 bases left between them. The CDR3 is 12 residues long. CDR3 sequence (DNA): TGTGCCAGTAGTATGAGGACCGGGGAGCTGTTTTTT. Protein sequence: CASSMRTGELFF.